One sample yielded the 16 T cell receptor beta chains listed below, sequenced in a study of blood T cell repertoires in COVID-19. Libraries were prepared by immunoSEQ multiplex PCR; TCRdb keeps only in-frame clonotypes and omits some of them. The sample carries under 50,000 clones, approximately 90% recorded once. The specimen sequenced was peripheral blood. The receptors were sampled from a man in his sixties with COVID-19, enrolled during active disease.

The chain recombines TRBV28 with TRBJ1-2; 7 nucleotides align to TRBD1. V gave up 5 bases and J gave up 2 bases; unmatched junction bases: 11. The CDR3 sequence is 16 residues long. Germline lookup yields CDR1 MDHEN and CDR2 SYDVKM. This CDR3 reads CASSILGGADNYGYTF. The CDR3 DNA is TGTGCCAGCAGTATATTAGGGGGCGCTGACAACTATGGCTACACCTTC.

The rearrangement links TRBV6-5 to TRBJ2-5, with D perhaps matching TRBD2 (5 bases). The V gene's germline CDR1 is MNHEY and CDR2 SVGAGI. V lost 6 bases and J lost 5, with 7 bases in between. This CDR3 contains 11 residues. The CDR3 DNA reads TGTGCCAGCAGAGCGGACGAGACCCAGTACTTC. As protein: CASRADETQYF.

The V gene is TRBV5-1, the J gene TRBJ1-4; perhaps TRBD1 as D (5 bases). This CDR3 comprises 14 residues. Trimming pared 5 bases from V and 5 bases from J, leaving 13 bases between. In germline, CDR1 is SGHRS, CDR2 YFSETQ. The CDR3: CASRRDSRNEKLFF. CDR3 DNA: TGCGCCAGCAGACGGGACTCCCGAAATGAAAAACTGTTTTTT.

The gene calls are TRBV15 and TRBJ1-2, with unresolved D. V lost 5 bases and J lost 0, with 13 bases in between. Germline V gene data show CDR1 as LNHNV and CDR2 as YYDKDF (reference sequence). The CDR3 loop spans 15 amino acids. The DNA for the CDR3 is TGTGCCACCAGCCCCCTGCGGTCCCCTAACTATGGCTACACCTTC. As protein: CATSPLRSPNYGYTF. Variable domain in full (rest from reference TRBV15 and TRBJ1-2): DAMVIQNPRYQVTQFGKPVTLSCSQTLNHNVMYWYQQKSSQAPKLLFHYYDKDFNNEADTPDNFQSRRPNTSFCFLDIRSPGLGDTAMYLCATSPLRSPNYGYTFGSGTRLTVV.

The rearrangement uses TRBV2 and TRBJ1-1; D perhaps matches TRBD1 (6 bases). CDR1 and CDR2 (germline): SNHLY, FYNNEI. The CDR3 loop spans 15 amino acids. With 7 bases removed from V and 0 bases from J, the gap between germline ends came to 15 bases. The CDR3 spells CASKRGGHMNTEAFF. CDR3 DNA: TGTGCCAGCAAAAGGGGGGGTCACATGAACACTGAAGCTTTCTTT.

The rearrangement uses TRBV5-1 and TRBJ2-1; D ambiguous. The length of the CDR3 is 12 residues. The germline CDR1 and CDR2 sequences are SGHRS and YFSETQ. Trimming took 1 base from V and 7 from J, leaving 6 bases between them. In DNA form, the CDR3 reads TGCGCCAGCAGCTTGTGGCCAAATGAGCAGTTCTTC. This sequence encodes CASSLWPNEQFF.

The chain is built from TRBV5-1 and TRBJ2-7; D possibly corresponds to TRBD2 (5 bases). V was pared by 7 bases and J by 5 bases, with 16 bases between. Germline assignment: CDR1 SGHRS and CDR2 YFSETQ. This CDR3 contains 13 residues. The CDR3 protein is CASSLAGIDEQYF. The CDR3 nucleotides are TGCGCCAGCTCCCTGGCGGGCATCGACGAGCAGTACTTC.

The chain combines TRBV30 with TRBJ2-7, with 9 bases identical to TRBD2. The V segment lost 3 bases and the J segment 2 bases; nucleotides outside the gene matches: 14. This CDR3 spans 17 amino acids. Germline values: CDR1 GTSNPN, CDR2 SVGIG (reference sequence). CDR3 residues: CAWRSWEGGRAAYEQYF. In nucleotides, the CDR3 is TGTGCCTGGAGATCCTGGGAAGGCGGGAGGGCTGCCTACGAGCAGTACTTC.

The chain carries TRBV28 and TRBJ1-5; 8 bases map to TRBD1. This CDR3 region has 14 residues. Germline V lookup: CDR1 MDHEN, CDR2 SYDVKM. V lost 8 bases and J lost 2; bases outside the gene matches: 5. DNA of the CDR3: TGTGCCAGCGGAGGACAGGGTGGCAATCAGCCCCAGCATTTT. This sequence encodes CASGGQGGNQPQHF.

V gene TRBV24-1 combines with J gene TRBJ2-5, with D unresolved. Between the trimmed V and J ends, which lost 3 bases and 3 bases, there was a span of 4 bases. The CDR3 runs to 12 residues. CDR1 is KGHDR and CDR2 is SFDVKD in the germline V gene. The CDR3 bases are TGTGCCACCAGTGATGTAGAAGAGACCCAGTACTTC. It codes for CATSDVEETQYF.

The table lists this clone with a few counts. The chain uses TRBV5-6 and TRBJ2-2; no firm D call. CDR3 length equals 13 residues. Trimming took off 2 bases at V and 10 bases at J, with 12 bases between the two ends. The germline V gene has CDR1 SGHDT and CDR2 YYEEEE. CDR3 sequence (DNA): TGTGCCAGCAGCTTACCAGAGGTGGAGGAGCTGTTTTTT. It specifies CASSLPEVEELFF.

V and J are TRBV3-1 (or the pseudogene TRBV3-2) and TRBJ2-5; tentative D call: TRBD1 (6 bases). V lost 1 base and J lost 1, with 10 bases in between. Looked up from germline, CDR1 is LGHDT and CDR2 is YNNKEL (reference sequence). The CDR3 contains 15 residues. CDR3 loop: CASSQARGSQETQYF. The CDR3 DNA follows: TGTGCCAGCAGCCAAGCCAGGGGCTCCCAAGAGACCCAGTACTTC.

The CDR3 DNA sequence: TGCGCCAGCAGCTTGGGACAGGGAGGTTGGGATGAGCAGTTCTTC. Translated, it gives CASSLGQGGWDEQFF. The chain recombines TRBV5-1 with TRBJ2-1; D may be TRBD1 (7 bases). This CDR3 has 15 amino acids. The germline CDR1 and CDR2 sequences are SGHRS and YFSETQ. V shed 0 bases and J shed 8 bases, with 15 bases lying between them.

V and J are TRBV6-5 and TRBJ2-7; 10 bases are shared with TRBD1. The germline V gene encodes CDR1 MNHEY and CDR2 SVGAGI. This CDR3 is built from 16 residues. The V and J ends lost 0 bases and 4 bases, in that order; junction bases with no gene match: 6. This CDR3 is CASSYSDRGRYYEQYF. CDR3 DNA: TGTGCCAGCAGTTACTCCGACAGGGGGCGGTATTACGAGCAGTACTTC.

The chain has TRBV9 and TRBJ1-3; 7 nucleotides line up with TRBD1. After removal of 3 bases from V and 0 bases from J, the junction contained 6 bases not matched to a gene. The V gene's germline CDR1 is SGDLS and CDR2 YYNGEE. The CDR3 spans 16 residues. CDR3 in amino acids: CASSDRQGVSGNTIYF. The CDR3 DNA reads TGTGCCAGCAGCGATAGACAGGGAGTCTCTGGAAACACCATATATTTT.

The chain is built from TRBV30 and TRBJ1-2; no firm D call. CDR1 GTSNPN and CDR2 SVGIG come from the germline V gene (reference sequence). The CDR3 runs 15 residues. The ends were cut back, 5 bases at V and 0 bases at J, with 16 bases in the middle. The CDR3 sequence: CAWRGVGRANYGYTF. The CDR3 nucleotides read TGTGCCTGGCGGGGAGTTGGGCGGGCTAACTATGGCTACACCTTC. Together with reference TRBV30 and TRBJ1-2, the CDR3 gives the full variable domain: SQTIHQWPATLVQPVGSPLSLECTVEGTSNPNLYWYRQAAGRGLQLLFYSVGIGQISSEVPQNLSASRPQDRQFILSSKKLLLSDSGFYLCAWRGVGRANYGYTFGSGTRLTVV.